This T cell receptor beta chain was sequenced during a study of cytomegalovirus exposure and HLA in healthy donors. Primers: 60 Vbeta forward and 13 Jbeta reverse. Data came from immunoSEQ multiplex PCR; TCRdb stores just in-frame clones and leaves some out. The table includes approximately 270,000 clones, roughly 80% detected once. Findings of the study overall: A later analysis showed HLA-associated TCR beta chains outstripping equally common others in clonal expansion. Common viral pathogens (according to a later analysis) appeared linked to several of the most significant clusters.

As concerns this clone: Its antigen is unidentified.

Germline lookup yields CDR1 LNHDA and CDR2 SQIVND (reference sequence). The CDR3 covers 14 residues. Trimming removed 5 bases from V and 4 bases from J; junction bases left unmatched: 6. The rearrangement links TRBV19 to TRBJ1-2; 8 bases align to TRBD1. The source material was PBMCs. This sequence originates from a girl aged 2-9 years in good health and CMV-seronegative. In DNA, the CDR3 is TGTGCCAGTAGTCCGACAGGGGTCGGCTATGGCTACACCTTC. As protein: CASSPTGVGYGYTF.